Here is one T cell receptor beta chain with its context. Its specificity is not known. This CDR3 is built from 18 residues. The germline V gene has CDR1 LGHNA and CDR2 YNFKEQ. Losses at the gene ends were 2 bases for V and 0 bases for J; bases not matched to a gene: 5. Only CD45RO-negative cells positively selected for CCR7 counted as naive CD8 cells, so terminally differentiated effector memory CD45RA+ cells were excluded. The data belong to a study of shared clonotypes between healthy human individuals. The study's findings and limits: A limitation of the genetic and exposure-history diversity represented arose from few donors. Naive subsets, compared against memory subsets, generally had larger estimated richness values. Sampling involved blood alone; tissue repertoires likely differ.

Only in-frame clones appear in the TCRdb table, and some are missing; sequencing was by immunoSEQ multiplex PCR. This sample has about 2 million clones; about 95% occur once, and the top ten carry more than 0.95%. The clonotype comes from a young man in good health. The sequencing input was naive CD8+ T cells sorted from blood. The rearrangement uses TRBV4-2 and TRBJ2-1; 12 bases fit TRBD2. The CDR3 spells CASSQFLAGGNSYNEQFF. In nucleotides, the CDR3 is TGTGCCAGCAGCCAATTTCTAGCGGGGGGGAACTCCTACAATGAGCAGTTCTTC.